Listed below are T cell receptor beta chains from one sample, sequenced in a study of T cells in Graves' hyperthyroidism and ophthalmopathy. In TCRdb, the multiplex PCR reads were re-called with MiXCR into one record per CDR3 protein. The sample gives hundreds of thousands of distinct CDR3 sequences, roughly a sixth of which show up once; 16% is in the top ten. The sequenced sample was blood. The receptors were gathered from a woman between 45 and 65 years old with Graves' hyperthyroidism that later progressed to Graves' ophthalmopathy. The CDR3 runs from the conserved cysteine through the conserved F or W. A D gene is named only where the DNA matches it firmly. Expanded clones get a size class; other rows say once, few or many, or leave the size out.

clone_size	v_call	d_call	j_call	cdr3_nt	cdr3_aa
many	TRBV3-1	TRBD1	TRBJ1-2	TGTGCCAGCAGCCGATTTGGGACAGTAGAAAACTATGGCTACACCTTC	CASSRFGTVENYGYTF
many	TRBV12-3/TRBV12-4	NA	TRBJ1-2	TGTGCCAGCAGCGAGTTTGAAACCGGCGCCTATGGCTACACCTTC	CASSEFETGAYGYTF
many	TRBV3-1	NA	TRBJ1-3	TGTGCCAGCAGCCAAGATCGGGGAGCAGGGATAGGAAACACCATATATTTT	CASSQDRGAGIGNTIYF
few	TRBV27	NA	TRBJ1-2	TGTGCCAGCAGTTTATCGGGCATCTCCTTTCGATATGGCTACACCTTC	CASSLSGISFRYGYTF
NA	TRBV3-1	TRBD1	TRBJ2-5	TGTGCCAGCAGCCAAGTAGGGGGCAGGGAGACCCAGTACTTC	CASSQVGGRETQYF
once	TRBV19	TRBD1	TRBJ1-5	TGTGCCAGTAGCTCAAGACAGGGGCCCGGCAATCAGCCCCAGCATTTT	CASSSRQGPGNQPQHF
once	TRBV20-1	NA	TRBJ2-7	TGCAGTGCTAGTCCCGGGACGGAACTCTCGGCGCAGTACTTC	CSASPGTELSAQYF
few	TRBV7-3	NA	TRBJ2-1	TGTGCCAGCAGCTTAAATAGTGGGCCCCACTCCTACAATGAGCAGTTCTTC	CASSLNSGPHSYNEQFF
few	TRBV20-1	NA	TRBJ1-4	TGCAGTGCTAGAGGAGGGACTGCAACTAATGAAAAACTGTTTTTT	CSARGGTATNEKLFF
NA	TRBV5-1	TRBD2	TRBJ2-5	TGCGCCAGCAGCTTGAGATCCACTAGCGGGGGGGAGACCCAGTACTTC	CASSLRSTSGGETQYF
many	TRBV5-5	TRBD2	TRBJ2-1	TGTGCCAGCAGCTTAACCGGCGGACTAGCGGGGGGAACCTACAATGAGCAGTTCTTC	CASSLTGGLAGGTYNEQFF
many	TRBV29-1	NA	TRBJ1-2	TGCAGCGTTGAGGCAAACTATGGCTACACCTTC	CSVEANYGYTF
many	TRBV3-1	TRBD2	TRBJ2-3	TGTGCCAGCAGCCTCGGGACTAGCGGAATAGATACGCAGTATTTT	CASSLGTSGIDTQYF
NA	TRBV9	NA	TRBJ2-3	TGTGCCAGCAGCGTCATAGGGACTTTGACAGATACGCAGTATTTT	CASSVIGTLTDTQYF
few	TRBV6-1	NA	TRBJ2-5	TGTGCCAGCAGTTGGGACGAAGAGACCCAGTACTTC	CASSWDEETQYF
NA	TRBV5-1	NA	TRBJ1-3	TGCGCCAGCAGCTTGGCCGGAAAAGTAGACACCATATATTTT	CASSLAGKVDTIYF
few	TRBV6-2/TRBV6-3	TRBD1	TRBJ1-3	TGTGCCAGCAGTTACTCTCGGACAGGGGGAGGAAACACCATATATTTT	CASSYSRTGGGNTIYF
NA	TRBV7-9	NA	TRBJ2-6	TGTGCCAGCAGCTTACTTCAAGGCGGTGGGGCCAACGTCCTGACTTTC	CASSLLQGGGANVLTF
many	TRBV20-1	TRBD2	TRBJ2-5	TGCAGTGCTAGGGGGGCTAGCGGGGAACCGGAGACCCAGTACTTC	CSARGASGEPETQYF
many	TRBV11-3	TRBD1	TRBJ2-1	TGTGCCAGCAGCATAAGACAGGGGACCTACAATGAGCAGTTCTTC	CASSIRQGTYNEQFF
NA	TRBV11-2	NA	TRBJ1-3	TGTGCCAGCAGCTTGTCTCATGACGAGATCTCTGGAAACACCATATATTTT	CASSLSHDEISGNTIYF
many	TRBV18	NA	TRBJ2-7	TGTGCCAGCTCACCATGGGGCAGCTCCTACGAGCAGTACTTC	CASSPWGSSYEQYF
few	TRBV5-1	NA	TRBJ2-2	TGCGCCAGCAGCTTTTGGGGCGCGAACACCGGGGAGCTGTTTTTT	CASSFWGANTGELFF
few	TRBV7-8	TRBD2	TRBJ2-7	TGTGCCAGCAGCTCAGGACTAGCGGGGCCCTACGAGCAGTACTTC	CASSSGLAGPYEQYF
many	TRBV30	NA	TRBJ2-7	TGTGCCTGGAGTTCCAATTACGAGCAGTACTTC	CAWSSNYEQYF
NA	TRBV7-9	TRBD1	TRBJ2-1	TGTGCCAGCAGCCAGCCGGGACAGCAGTACAATGAGCAGTTCTTC	CASSQPGQQYNEQFF
NA	TRBV11-2	NA	TRBJ1-1	TGTGCCAGCAGCTTGGGCAGGCCCACTGAAGCTTTCTTT	CASSLGRPTEAFF
NA	TRBV20-1	TRBD1	TRBJ1-6	TGCAGTGCTACCGGGACAGGGGATTCACCCCTCCACTTT	CSATGTGDSPLHF
many	TRBV2	NA	TRBJ1-2	TGTGCCAGCAGTGATCGGGGCTCTAACTATGGCTACACCTTC	CASSDRGSNYGYTF
many	TRBV30	TRBD1	TRBJ1-1	TGTGCCTGGAGTGTACCCCGGACAGGGAGGGACACTGAAGCTTTCTTT	CAWSVPRTGRDTEAFF
many	TRBV12-3/TRBV12-4	TRBD2	TRBJ2-5	TGTGCCAGCAGTTCTGGGACTAGCGGGGGACAAGAGACCCAGTACTTC	CASSSGTSGGQETQYF
few	TRBV7-9	NA	TRBJ1-1	TGTGCCAGCAGCTTAGATATCCGACAAGCTTTCTTT	CASSLDIRQAFF
NA	TRBV12-3/TRBV12-4	NA	TRBJ1-4	TGTGCCAGCAGCCAGCTATTGATTGAAAAACTGTTTTTT	CASSQLLIEKLFF
many	TRBV12-3/TRBV12-4	NA	TRBJ2-1	TGTGCCAGCAGTTTAGAGGTGGGACGGGGGCGCCAGGATGAGCAGTTCTTC	CASSLEVGRGRQDEQFF
NA	TRBV20-1	NA	TRBJ1-1	TGCAGTGCTACACAGGGTTTGAACACTGAAGCTTTCTTT	CSATQGLNTEAFF
NA	TRBV20-1	NA	TRBJ1-4	TGCAGTGCAGCACCTAATGAAAAACTGTTTTTT	CSAAPNEKLFF
few	TRBV12-3/TRBV12-4	NA	TRBJ2-1	TGTGCCAGCAGTTTGGAGGGCGCCCCCAACAATGAGCAGTTCTTC	CASSLEGAPNNEQFF
many	TRBV3-1	NA	TRBJ2-5	TGTGCCAGCAGCCAGTCCCCGGGGGAACAAGAGACCCAGTACTTC	CASSQSPGEQETQYF
many	TRBV30	NA	TRBJ2-1	TGTGCCTGGAGTGTGGAGCCGGGGCGGAAAGACAATGAGCAGTTCTTC	CAWSVEPGRKDNEQFF
few	TRBV12-3/TRBV12-4	TRBD2	TRBJ2-2	TGTGCCAGCAGTTTGCGGACTAGTCCCGGGGAGCTGTTTTTT	CASSLRTSPGELFF
many	TRBV11-2	TRBD2	TRBJ2-1	TGTGCCAGCAGCTTAGTAGCGGGGGGGCCGAGCTCCTACAATGAGCAGTTCTTC	CASSLVAGGPSSYNEQFF
NA	TRBV7-9	NA	TRBJ2-7	TGTGCCAGCAGCTTAGTGGATTGCGAGCAGTACTTC	CASSLVDCEQYF
few	TRBV24-1	TRBD1	TRBJ2-1	TGTGCCACCAGTGATTTGGACAGGGGGAGATACAATGAGCAGTTCTTC	CATSDLDRGRYNEQFF